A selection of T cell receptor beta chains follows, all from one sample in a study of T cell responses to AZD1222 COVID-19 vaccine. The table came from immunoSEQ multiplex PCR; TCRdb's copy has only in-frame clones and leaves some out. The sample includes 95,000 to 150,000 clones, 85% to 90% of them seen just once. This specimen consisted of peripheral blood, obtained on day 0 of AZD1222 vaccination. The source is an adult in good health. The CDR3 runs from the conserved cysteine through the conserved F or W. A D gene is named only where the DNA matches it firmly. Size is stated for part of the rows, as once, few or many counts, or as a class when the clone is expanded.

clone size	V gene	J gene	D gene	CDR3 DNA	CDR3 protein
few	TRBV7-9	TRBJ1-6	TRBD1	TGTGCCAGCAGCGGACAGGGGGACTCCTATAATTCACCCCTCCACTTT	CASSGQGDSYNSPLHF
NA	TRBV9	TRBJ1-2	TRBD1	TGTGCCAGCAGCGTAGGGTCAGGGGGCACGGGCTACACCTTC	CASSVGSGGTGYTF
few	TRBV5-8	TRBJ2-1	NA	TGTGCCAGCAGCTTCGGGACGTACGACAATGAGCAGTTCTTC	CASSFGTYDNEQFF
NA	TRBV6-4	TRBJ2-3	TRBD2	TGTGCCAGCAGTGACTCAGGGCTAGCGGCGACAGATACGCAGTATTTT	CASSDSGLAATDTQYF
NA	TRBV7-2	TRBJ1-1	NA	TGTGCCAGCAGACCGGCCCGGAACACTGAAGCTTTCTTT	CASRPARNTEAFF
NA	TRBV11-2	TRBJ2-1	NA	TGTGCCAGCAGCCTAGTGGTCAAAAACAATGAGCAGTTCTTC	CASSLVVKNNEQFF
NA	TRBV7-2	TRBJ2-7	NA	TGTGCCAGCAGCTTAGGGACGGGCTCCTACGAGCAGTACTTC	CASSLGTGSYEQYF
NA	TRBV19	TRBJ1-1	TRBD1	TGTGCCAGTACCCCGGAGAGGGGGCGCGGGAACACTGAAGCTTTCTTT	CASTPERGRGNTEAFF
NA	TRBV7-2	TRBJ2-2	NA	TGTGCCAGCAGCTTAGTCCGGGGCAACACCGGGGAGCTGTTTTTT	CASSLVRGNTGELFF
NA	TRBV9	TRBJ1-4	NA	TGTGCCAGCAGCCAGCTCGGGGAACATAATGAAAAACTGTTTTTT	CASSQLGEHNEKLFF
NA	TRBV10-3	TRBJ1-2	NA	TGTGCCATCAGTGAGTCGCGGAGGACACATGGCTACACCTTC	CAISESRRTHGYTF
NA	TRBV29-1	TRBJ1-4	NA	TGCAGCGTGGGGAGGCGGAGAGAAAAACTGTTTTTT	CSVGRRREKLFF
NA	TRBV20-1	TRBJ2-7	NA	TGCAGTGTTCCCTCCCGGGACGGGCAGTACTTC	CSVPSRDGQYF
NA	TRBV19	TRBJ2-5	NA	TGTGCCAGTAGTATAGATAAGGGATTGTTTTCAGAGACCCAGTACTTC	CASSIDKGLFSETQYF
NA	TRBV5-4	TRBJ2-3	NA	TGTGCCAGCAGCTCTAACATCCTCAGGGGCACAGATACGCAGTATTTT	CASSSNILRGTDTQYF
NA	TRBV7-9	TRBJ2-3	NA	TGTGCCAGCAGCTCCAACACAGATACGCAGTATTTT	CASSSNTDTQYF
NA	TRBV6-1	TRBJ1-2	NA	TGTGCCAGCAGTGAAGGGAGCTCCCTTTTTAACTATGGCTACACCTTC	CASSEGSSLFNYGYTF
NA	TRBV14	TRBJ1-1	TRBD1	TGTGCCAGCAGCCAACCGCTGACAGGGCAGACGAACACTGAAGCTTTCTTT	CASSQPLTGQTNTEAFF
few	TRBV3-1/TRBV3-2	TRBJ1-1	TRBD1	TGTGCCAGCAGCCGGCCGATCGGGACAGTCGCTGAAGCTTTCTTT	CASSRPIGTVAEAFF
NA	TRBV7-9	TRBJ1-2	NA	TGTGCCAGCAGCTTAAATATAGAGGGCTACACCTTC	CASSLNIEGYTF
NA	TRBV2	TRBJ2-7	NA	TGTGCCAGCAGTGAGGGCCCCCCGGGTTACGAGCAGTACTTC	CASSEGPPGYEQYF
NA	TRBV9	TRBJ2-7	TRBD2	TGTGCCAGCAGCCTAGGGACTAGCGGGGTCTACGAGCAGTACTTC	CASSLGTSGVYEQYF
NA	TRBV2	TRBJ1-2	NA	TGTGCCAGCAGTGAAGCGCGGTCCCATGGCTACACCTTC	CASSEARSHGYTF